This TCR beta chain comes out of a study of cytomegalovirus exposure and HLA in healthy donors. Turning to the study itself: In a previous analysis, 110 million or so unique TCR beta sequences were found from roughly 200 million T cells.

The germline gives CDR1 SEHNR, CDR2 FQNEAQ (reference sequence). This CDR3 spans 13 amino acids. Trimming removed 5 bases from V and 6 bases from J, with 12 bases in between. Donors were nominally healthy when sampled, though unrecorded immune exposures were likely. This PCR relied on a set of 60 Vbeta primers and 13 Jbeta primers. TCRdb's table, derived via immunoSEQ multiplex PCR, lists solely in-frame clones and lacks some. Altogether 150,000 to 200,000 clones are present, approximately 80% being singletons, with the ten largest covering approximately 0.55%. Study-level findings and limits: Later analysis identified a missense DCLRE1C variant that was linked to TCR beta V- and J-gene trimming. A later analysis found common viral pathogens apparently linked to several of the most significant clusters.

Points on this clone: As yet, its antigen is unknown.

The TCR comes from a woman aged 45-65 years in good health and CMV-seronegative. The sequenced material came from PBMCs. The rearrangement links TRBV7-9 to TRBJ2-3; no clear D gene. As DNA, the CDR3 is TGTGCCAGCAGCCTTGTTATAGATGATACGCAGTATTTT. It encodes CASSLVIDDTQYF.